This entry lists 13 T cell receptor beta chains sequenced from one sample in a study of T cells in narcolepsy. TCRdb keeps only in-frame clones here, not all; method: immunoSEQ multiplex PCR. This sample carries around 25,000 clones, approximately 77% of them seen once, and the ten largest clones take 0.9% to 1.2%. Specimen: memory (CD45RA-) CD4+ T cells from blood. These receptors were collected from a human donor in good health.

The chain has TRBV2 and TRBJ1-5, with D possibly matching TRBD1 (6 bases). The V end lost 4 bases, the J end lost 1 base, and 11 bases lay between the germline ends. CDR3 size: 15 residues. CDR1 is SNHLY and CDR2 is FYNNEI in the germline V gene. CDR3 region: CASSARGVSNQPQHF. The CDR3, as DNA: TGTGCCAGCAGTGCTAGGGGGGTGAGCAATCAGCCCCAGCATTTT. Full variable domain (rest looked up from reference TRBV2 and TRBJ1-5): EPEVTQTPSHQVTQMGQEVILRCVPISNHLYFYWYRQILGQKVEFLVSFYNNEISEKSEIFDDQFSVERPDGSNFTLKIRSTKLEDSAMYFCASSARGVSNQPQHFGDGTRLSIL.

On this clone: The same CDR3 can be traced to other DNA sequences in this sample. The CDR3 DNA is TGTGCCAGTAGCGACAGGGAAGGTGAAAAACTGTTTTTT. It is translated as CASSDREGEKLFF. The chain couples TRBV19 to TRBJ1-4, with 7 bases lining up with TRBD1. The CDR3 spans 13 residues. Germline V gene data show CDR1 as LNHDA and CDR2 as SQIVND (reference sequence). The V segment lost 6 bases and the J segment 7 bases; nucleotides outside the gene matches: 5.

This chain joins TRBV9 and TRBJ1-4; D unclear. The germline gives CDR1 SGDLS, CDR2 YYNGEE. This CDR3 spans 15 amino acids. Trimming stripped 1 base from V and 2 bases from J, with 9 bases between. CDR3 DNA: TGTGCCAGCAGCGTAAATAGTCAGACTAATGAAAAACTGTTTTTT. Residues: CASSVNSQTNEKLFF.

This clone was seen only a few times. The J gene is TRBJ2-7, the V gene TRBV19; D unclear. Germline V lookup: CDR1 LNHDA, CDR2 SQIVND (reference sequence). This CDR3 is 11 amino acids long. Trimming cost V 3 bases and J 7 bases, with 7 bases left between them. The chain's CDR3 is CASSMGWEQYF. The CDR3 region has the DNA TGTGCCAGTAGTATGGGTTGGGAGCAGTACTTC.

V gene TRBV9 combines with J gene TRBJ1-3; 8 nucleotides line up with TRBD1. CDR1 is SGDLS, CDR2 YYNGEE, per germline. V lost 1 base to trimming and J lost 0 bases; unmatched junction nucleotides: 27. The CDR3 covers 24 residues. The CDR3, as DNA: TGTGCCAGCAGCGTATCCCTCCCCGGACAGGGTGAGCTAGCGGGTAGGAGCTCTGGAAACACCATATATTTT. Encoded protein: CASSVSLPGQGELAGRSSGNTIYF.

V gene TRBV7-6 combines with J gene TRBJ1-1; 8 bases map to TRBD1. Per germline, CDR1 SGHVS and CDR2 FNYEAQ. V lost 0 bases, J lost 4 bases, and 4 bases stayed unmatched. The length of the CDR3 is 15 residues. The DNA of the CDR3 is TGTGCCAGCAGCTTAGCCGACAGGGGTGTCACTGAAGCTTTCTTT. This encodes CASSLADRGVTEAFF.

This sequence joins TRBV4-2 and TRBJ2-4; no definite D call. The CDR3 is 13 residues long. V shed 0 bases and J shed 9 bases, with 9 bases lying between them. Per germline, CDR1 LGHNA and CDR2 YNFKEQ. The CDR3 DNA is TGTGCCAGCAGCCAAGATCTAGTAGGCATTCAGTACTTC. This encodes CASSQDLVGIQYF.

V gene TRBV29-1 combines with J gene TRBJ2-5; 15 bases map to TRBD2. The DNA end lines up better with TRBJ2-7; the J call may be wrong. This CDR3 is 16 amino acids long. The germline V gene encodes CDR1 SQVTM and CDR2 ANQGSEA. CDR3: CSVGTSGRALAYEQYF. The CDR3 bases are TGCAGCGTTGGGACTAGCGGGAGGGCATTGGCCTACGAGCAGTACTTC.

This clone was detected once. The CDR3 nucleotides are TGTGCCAGCAGCCCAGACCGACGGACAGGGATCACCTCCTACGAGCAGTACTTC. Its translation is CASSPDRRTGITSYEQYF. The chain recombines TRBV11-2 with TRBJ2-7, with 8 bases that match TRBD1. V shed 5 bases and J 0 bases; nucleotides not matched to a gene: 15. This CDR3 spans 18 amino acids. Germline V lookup: CDR1 SGHAT, CDR2 FQNNGV.

The chain carries TRBV7-9 and TRBJ2-1; either TRBD1 or TRBD2 may supply D (5 bases each). The V and J ends lost 8 bases and 10 bases respectively, with 21 bases between them. The CDR3 spans 14 residues. Germline V CDR1 and CDR2: SEHNR, FQNEAQ (reference sequence). The CDR3: CASAVGRALREQFF. The CDR3 DNA is TGTGCCAGCGCTGTGGGACGGGCGCTCAGGGAGCAGTTCTTC.

The chain has TRBV29-1 and TRBJ1-1, with TRBD1 matching 7 bases. Trimming at V came to 0 bases and at J to 4 bases, leaving 8 bases not matched to a gene. This CDR3 is 15 amino acids long. The V gene's germline CDR1 is SQVTM and CDR2 ANQGSEA. The CDR3 loop is CSVEDRTGRATEAFF. The CDR3 nucleotides read TGCAGCGTTGAAGATAGGACAGGACGAGCCACTGAAGCTTTCTTT.

This CDR3 is CASSYGQGTYEQYF. Written as DNA, the CDR3 is TGCGCCAGCAGCTATGGACAGGGGACCTACGAGCAGTACTTC. This chain joins TRBV5-1 and TRBJ2-7; 9 bases are shared with TRBD1. Germline V gene lookup returns CDR1 SGHRS and CDR2 YFSETQ. CDR3 length: 14 residues. Trimming removed 3 bases from V and 2 bases from J; junction bases left unmatched: 3.

This chain links TRBV5-1 with TRBJ2-5; perhaps TRBD1 as D (6 bases). The CDR3 length is 14 residues. The germline gives CDR1 SGHRS, CDR2 YFSETQ. Trimming pared 0 bases from V and 5 bases from J, leaving 11 bases between. The CDR3 nucleotides are TGCGCCAGCAGCTTGGAGGGGCAGGGGGAGACCCAGTACTTC. Translating gives CASSLEGQGETQYF. Full variable domain (remainder filled in from reference TRBV5-1 and TRBJ2-5): KAGVTQTPRYLIKTRGQQVTLSCSPISGHRSVSWYQQTPGQGLQFLFEYFSETQRNKGNFPGRFSGRQFSNSRSEMNVSTLELGDSALYLCASSLEGQGETQYFGPGTRLLVL.